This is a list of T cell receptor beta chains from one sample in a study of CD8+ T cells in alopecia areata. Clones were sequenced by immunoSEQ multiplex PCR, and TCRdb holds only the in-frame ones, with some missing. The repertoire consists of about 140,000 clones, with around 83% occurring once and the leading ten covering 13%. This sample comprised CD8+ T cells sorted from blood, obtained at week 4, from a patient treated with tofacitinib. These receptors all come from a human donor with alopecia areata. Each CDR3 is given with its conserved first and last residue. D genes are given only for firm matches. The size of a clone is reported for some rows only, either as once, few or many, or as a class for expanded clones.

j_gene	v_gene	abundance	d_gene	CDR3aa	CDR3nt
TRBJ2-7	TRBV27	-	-	CASSLSLWRTYEQYF	TGTGCCAGCAGTTTATCGCTCTGGAGAACCTACGAGCAGTACTTC
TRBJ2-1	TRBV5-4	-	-	CASSADRMNEQFF	TGTGCCAGCAGCGCGGACAGAATGAATGAGCAGTTCTTC
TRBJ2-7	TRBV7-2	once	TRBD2	CASSFYGGAVYEQYF	TGTGCCAGCAGCTTTTACGGGGGGGCGGTCTACGAGCAGTACTTC
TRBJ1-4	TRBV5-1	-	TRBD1	CASSVGPGQGDEKLFF	TGCGCCAGCAGCGTAGGACCGGGACAGGGAGATGAAAAACTGTTTTTT
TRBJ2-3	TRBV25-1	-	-	CASSDNQGSGTDTQYF	TGTGCCAGCAGTGACAATCAGGGGAGCGGCACAGATACGCAGTATTTT
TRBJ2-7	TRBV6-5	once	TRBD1	CASSYDLGTGVEQYF	TGTGCCAGCAGTTATGACCTCGGGACAGGGGTCGAGCAGTACTTC
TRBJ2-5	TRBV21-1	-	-	CASIPRERGPLRVETQYF	TGTGCCAGCATCCCGCGGGAGAGGGGCCCCCTTCGGGTGGAGACCCAGTACTTC
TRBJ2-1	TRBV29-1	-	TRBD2	CSVDSGGASYNEQFF	TGCAGCGTTGATAGCGGGGGGGCTTCTTACAATGAGCAGTTCTTC
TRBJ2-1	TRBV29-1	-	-	CSVVVGNEQFF	TGCAGCGTTGTAGTTGGCAATGAGCAGTTCTTC
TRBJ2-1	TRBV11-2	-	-	CASSLGSSWVF	TGTGCCAGCAGCTTAGGGTCTAGCTGGGTCTTC
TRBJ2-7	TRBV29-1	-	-	CSVLVGENYEQYF	TGCAGCGTTCTCGTGGGGGAAAACTACGAGCAGTACTTC
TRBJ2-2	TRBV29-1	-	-	CSVEGPTDTGELFF	TGCAGCGTTGAGGGACCGACAGACACCGGGGAGCTGTTTTTT
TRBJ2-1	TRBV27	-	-	CASSLGQGGYEQFF	TGTGCCAGCAGCCTGGGGCAGGGGGGTTATGAGCAGTTCTTC
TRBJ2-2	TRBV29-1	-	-	CSVVQDTGELFF	TGCAGCGTTGTGCAGGACACCGGGGAGCTGTTTTTT
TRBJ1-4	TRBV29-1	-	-	CSVEGGPHATNEKLFF	TGCAGCGTTGAAGGCGGCCCCCATGCAACTAATGAAAAACTGTTTTTT
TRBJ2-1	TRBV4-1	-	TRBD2	CASSHPSGRGDEQFF	TGCGCCAGCAGCCACCCTAGCGGGAGGGGCGATGAGCAGTTCTTC
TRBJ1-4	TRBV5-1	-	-	CASSLAGLREKLFF	TGCGCCAGCAGCTTAGCCGGCCTAAGGGAAAAACTGTTTTTT
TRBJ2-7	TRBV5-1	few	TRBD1	CASSLTGAYEQYF	TGCGCCAGCAGCTTAACAGGGGCCTACGAGCAGTACTTC
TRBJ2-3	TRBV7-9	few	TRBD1	CASSPGQGANADTQYF	TGTGCCAGCAGCCCGGGACAGGGGGCGAATGCAGATACGCAGTATTTT
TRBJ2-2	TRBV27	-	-	CASGPNTGELFF	TGTGCCAGCGGGCCCAACACCGGGGAGCTGTTTTTT
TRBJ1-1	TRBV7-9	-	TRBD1	CASSPRTGAEAFF	TGTGCCAGCAGCCCCAGGACAGGGGCTGAAGCTTTCTTT
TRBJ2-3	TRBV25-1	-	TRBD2	CASSERGEGGSRHTQYF	TGTGCCAGCAGTGAACGAGGGGAGGGCGGGAGTAGGCATACGCAGTATTTT
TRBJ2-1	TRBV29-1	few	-	CSGTDSIQEQFF	TGCAGCGGGACGGACTCCATCCAGGAGCAGTTCTTC
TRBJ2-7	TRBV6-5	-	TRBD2	CASTYHLAGVYEQYF	TGTGCCAGCACTTACCACTTAGCGGGAGTGTACGAGCAGTACTTC
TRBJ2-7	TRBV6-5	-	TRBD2	CASSLAGPYEQYF	TGTGCCAGCAGTCTAGCGGGTCCCTACGAGCAGTACTTC
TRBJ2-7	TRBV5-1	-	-	CASSLETRVYEQYF	TGCGCCAGCAGCTTGGAAACTAGGGTCTACGAGCAGTACTTC
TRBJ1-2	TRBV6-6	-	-	CASRPPPNGYTF	TGTGCCAGCAGACCCCCTCCTAATGGCTACACCTTC
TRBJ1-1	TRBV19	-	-	CASSILTGGNTEAFF	TGTGCCAGTAGTATCTTGACAGGAGGGAACACTGAAGCTTTCTTT
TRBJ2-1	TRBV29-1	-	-	CSVQGSSYNEQFF	TGCAGCGTCCAGGGTAGCTCCTACAATGAGCAGTTCTTC
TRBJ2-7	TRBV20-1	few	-	CSARGSYEQYF	TGCAGTGCTAGAGGGTCCTACGAGCAGTACTTC
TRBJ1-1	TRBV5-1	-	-	CASSLGQSNTEAFF	TGCGCCAGCAGCTTGGGCCAGTCTAACACTGAAGCTTTCTTT
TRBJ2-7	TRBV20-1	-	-	CSARQAYEQYF	TGCAGTGCCCGACAGGCCTACGAGCAGTACTTC
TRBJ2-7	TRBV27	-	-	CASSLYGVVEQYF	TGTGCCAGCAGTTTATACGGGGTTGTGGAGCAGTACTTC
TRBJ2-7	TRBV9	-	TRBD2	CASSVGPSGGSYEQYF	TGTGCCAGCAGCGTAGGACCTAGCGGGGGTTCCTACGAGCAGTACTTC
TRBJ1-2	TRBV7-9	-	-	CASSLGRTLGYGYTF	TGTGCCAGCAGCTTAGGACGGACCCTGGGCTATGGCTACACCTTC
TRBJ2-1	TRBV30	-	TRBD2	CAWTSGISPNNEQFF	TGTGCCTGGACTAGCGGTATATCCCCTAACAATGAGCAGTTCTTC
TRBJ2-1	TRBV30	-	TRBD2	CAWSREVDNEQFF	TGTGCCTGGAGCCGGGAGGTCGACAATGAGCAGTTCTTC
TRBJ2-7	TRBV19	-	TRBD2	CASTLAGGLDEQYF	TGTGCCAGCACTCTAGCGGGAGGACTGGACGAGCAGTACTTC
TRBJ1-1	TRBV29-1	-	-	CSVEVQVTEAFF	TGCAGCGTTGAAGTGCAGGTCACTGAAGCTTTCTTT
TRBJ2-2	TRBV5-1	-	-	CASSLDGGELFF	TGCGCCAGCAGCTTGGATGGCGGGGAGCTGTTTTTT
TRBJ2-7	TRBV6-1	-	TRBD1	CASSGTGGDEQYF	TGTGCCAGTTCCGGGACAGGGGGCGACGAGCAGTACTTC
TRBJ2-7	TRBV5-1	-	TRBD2	CASSQGSGGYEQYF	TGCGCCAGCAGCCAAGGGTCGGGGGGATACGAGCAGTACTTC
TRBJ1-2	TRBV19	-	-	CASLHTALDGYTF	TGTGCCAGTCTACATACGGCTTTGGATGGCTACACCTTC
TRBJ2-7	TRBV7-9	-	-	CASSPLEQYF	TGTGCCAGCAGCCCGTTAGAGCAGTACTTC
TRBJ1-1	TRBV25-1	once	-	CASSESLPGHLSTEAFF	TGTGCCAGCAGTGAATCCCTTCCGGGACACCTCTCAACCGAAGCTTTCTTT
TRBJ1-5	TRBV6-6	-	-	CASSYWVHQPQHF	TGTGCCAGCAGTTACTGGGTTCATCAGCCCCAGCATTTT
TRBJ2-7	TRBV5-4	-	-	CASSNRDSSYEQYF	TGTGCCAGCAGCAACCGGGACTCGTCCTACGAGCAGTACTTC
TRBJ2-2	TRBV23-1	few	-	CASSARAAGELFF	TGCGCCAGCAGTGCGAGGGCTGCCGGGGAGCTGTTTTTT
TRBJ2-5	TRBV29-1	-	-	CSVVPAQGEETQYF	TGCAGCGTTGTACCCGCCCAGGGCGAAGAGACCCAGTACTTC
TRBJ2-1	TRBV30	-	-	CAWSVQSNEQFF	TGTGCCTGGAGTGTACAGAGCAATGAGCAGTTCTTC